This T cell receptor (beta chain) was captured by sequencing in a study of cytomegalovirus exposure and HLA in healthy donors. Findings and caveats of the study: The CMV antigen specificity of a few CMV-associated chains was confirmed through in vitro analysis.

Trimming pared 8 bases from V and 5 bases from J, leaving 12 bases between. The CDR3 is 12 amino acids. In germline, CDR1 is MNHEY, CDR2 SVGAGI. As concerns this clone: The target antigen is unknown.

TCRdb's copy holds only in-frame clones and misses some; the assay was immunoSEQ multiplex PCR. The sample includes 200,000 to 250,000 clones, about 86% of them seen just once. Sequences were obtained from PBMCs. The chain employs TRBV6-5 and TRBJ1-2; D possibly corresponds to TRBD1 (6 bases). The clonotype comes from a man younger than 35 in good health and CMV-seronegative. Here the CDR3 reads CASRDTQYGYTF. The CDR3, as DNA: TGTGCCAGCCGGGACACTCAATATGGCTACACCTTC.